This T cell receptor (beta chain) was obtained from a study of cytomegalovirus exposure and HLA in healthy donors (dated by TCRdb to about 2017). General notes on the study: According to an earlier analysis of 550 to 700 of the donors, about 170 million T cells yielded roughly 110 million unique TCR beta sequences and about 300 Gb of sequence data. Around 330 gigabases of sequencing data and around 80 million unique TCR sequences made up an early release that covered several hundred HLA-typed donors. Of the approximately 400 genotyped donors, about 80% fell in the genetic ancestry cluster associated with self-reported Caucasian donors. The aim of the study was to test whether cataloging public T cell receptors could identify signatures of past pathogen exposure. The study used immunosequencing to profile the T cell repertoires of around 600 subjects and linked those repertoires to cytomegalovirus serostatus. A separate validation cohort of about 110 different subjects was used in addition to the roughly 670-subject first cohort. The study combined high-throughput TCR immunosequencing, statistical association of individual TCRs with disease status, and machine learning to predict cytomegalovirus infection status. A later analysis re-analyzed previously published TCR beta repertoires from 550 to 700 donors and added high-resolution HLA genotyping to study TCR occurrence patterns. Rather than using new phenotypic data, the later analysis identified candidate immune exposures from TCR beta sequences and from how often those sequences occurred across donors. In an earlier analysis of 587 of the donors, high-throughput TCR beta sequencing was used to judge whether each TCR beta V gene segment behaved as functional or pseudogenic. Donor age, sex, ethnicity and CMV serostatus were compiled together with the repertoire data. Genome-wide SNP genotypes for about 65% of the roughly 670 donors were used in a later genetic analysis, which treated that subset as a discovery cohort. Every repertoire in the discovery cohort had been generated on one and the same sequencing platform. HLA typing covered class I and class II loci at four-digit resolution. Typing coverage varied by locus: about 620-630 donors for A, B, C, DRB1 and DQB1; roughly 500 for DQA1; around 610 for DPA1; approximately 490 for DPB1. Four or five DR-DQ haplotypes were handled as single units for association and clustering because linkage in the cohort was strong. Among almost 400 genotyped donors of the cohort, an average of about 240,000 unique TCR beta nucleotide sequences were sequenced per donor, around 20% of them non-productive.

The CDR3 numbers 13 residues from cysteine through phenylalanine. The CDR3 DNA has 39 bases and is translated from base 1. The germline V gene (reference sequence) specifies SSHAT as CDR1 and FNYEAQ as CDR2. Findings and caveats that apply to the study as a whole: The only immune exposure information available for the cohort was CMV serostatus. V-gene and J-gene trimming of TCR beta chains was associated with a missense DCLRE1C variant in a later genetic analysis, and the association was replicated in an independent cohort. About 17 rarely observed V segments, including chromosome 9 orphons, were excluded from the earlier analysis of just under 600 of the donors because counts were too low. Linkage disequilibrium might explain the correlated functional status among segregating V segments, but an unknown experimental factor could not be excluded. When HLA alleles, especially DR and DQ, strongly co-occurred, attributing TCR associations to individual alleles was difficult. According to a later analysis, most CMV-associated TCR beta chains appeared to be HLA-restricted, and the HLA associations seemed to be driven largely by CMV exposure. In a later analysis, HLA-associated TCR beta chains were found to be more clonally expanded and to have lower generation probabilities than equally common non-associated chains. In both the original and validation cohorts, the classifier was reported to diagnose cytomegalovirus status with high specificity and sensitivity. A group of highly shared sequence variants was considered likely to be a technical artifact of the sequencing pipeline. A further reported finding was that TCR beta sequences accurately predicted the HLA-A and HLA-B alleles for most subjects in the first cohort. Broadly in line with IMGT annotations, most TCR beta V segments showed up in productive rearrangements about 87% or about 30% of the time in an earlier analysis of several hundred of the donors. The presence/absence analyses assumed that sequencing depth was roughly uniform across donors, and that assumption may not be true. In a later genetic analysis, fewer N-insertions in productive TCRs were reported among donors in an Asian-associated ancestry cluster than the roughly 700-donor mean. In a later analysis, TCR association rates were found to vary across HLA loci, with the most associated TCRs seen for DRB1 alleles and the fewest for HLA-C alleles. The cohort was sequenced for TCR beta chains only, and without alpha or paired-chain data the features that could be detected were limited. A total of about 180 TCR beta chains were listed by the study as associated with cytomegalovirus. Some IMGT-functional V segments, including TRBV6-2 and TRBV6-3, could not be distinguished by the 87-base-pair reads and were therefore excluded. HLA typing was unavailable for some donors at each locus, so association tests used only the typed subset. A later analysis associated 15,000 to 20,000 TCR beta sequences with specific HLA alleles at a false discovery rate of 0.05. In a later analysis, several top co-occurrence clusters were reported to appear linked to parvovirus B19, influenza, CMV and Epstein-Barr virus. Across donors, most TCR sequences were observed very rarely, whereas some public TCRs were present in many individuals. It was suggested by the authors that the approach could potentially be generalized to other disease states and immunological phenotypes. Three of the identified cytomegalovirus-associated TCR beta chains were confirmed in vitro to be specific for cytomegalovirus antigens.

Regarding this clone: Its antigen is unknown. Compared with germline, one end of the junction differs, possibly owing to a read error.

To prepare the library, the immunoSEQ multiplex PCR assay was applied. The multiplex PCR relied on a mix of 60 forward primers for TCR Vbeta segments and 13 reverse primers for TCR Jbeta segments. Amplification of the CDR3 region of rearranged TCR beta genes was performed with a multiplex PCR assay on genomic DNA. The Illumina HiSeq System was used to sequence the amplified TCR beta libraries as 87-base-pair reads. On the study's bioinformatics: A later analysis tallied tens of millions of unique TCR beta chains across the 666 repertoires, and about 12 million of those chains were shared by two or more donors. To remove PCR and sequencing errors, raw reads were error-corrected and collapsed into unique sequences using a nearest-neighbor algorithm that merged closely related sequences. CDR3 sequences were aligned to IMGT reference sequences to assign V, D and J gene segments. For a sequence to be retained, at least a six-nucleotide match to both a V gene segment and a J gene segment was required. Rearrangements were called productive when the CDR3 lacked stop codons and stayed in frame with V and J; all others were non-productive. CDR3 was defined by IMGT convention, running from the second conserved V-encoded cysteine to the conserved J-encoded phenylalanine. The earlier analysis of 500 to 650 of the donors excluded any sequence lacking an unambiguous match to a single V gene segment. In an earlier analysis of 450 to 700 of the donors, V segments were called functional above 56.7% productive rearrangements and were called segregating when the between-donor standard deviation exceeded 5%. To diagnose cytomegalovirus status from the catalog of TCR beta chain sequences, a statistical classification framework was built. V and J gene assignment, in a later analysis, came from comparing TCR nucleotide sequences with IMGT/GENE-DB human TR gene sequences. The TCRdist pipeline was used in a later analysis to assign CDR3 sequences and most-parsimonious VDJ recombination scenarios. In a later analysis, every TCR beta chain was defined by the combination of its CDR3 amino acid sequence and its V-gene family, and reads without a unique V-gene family were dropped. To address suspected cross-contamination and a sequencing artifact, a later analysis removed some 620 highly shared, low-generation-probability nucleotide sequences. In a later analysis, a clonal expansion index for each public chain was calculated from normalized within-repertoire ranks of inferred template counts. In a later analysis, generation probabilities were computed with a VDJ recombination model fitted to out-of-frame rearrangements, and the resulting probabilities were checked against IGoR. In a later analysis, TCR-TCR, TCR-HLA and TCR-CMV co-occurrence was scored with hypergeometric tests, and a repertoire-size bias correction was applied to TCR pairs. False discovery rates were estimated in a later analysis by permuting HLA or CMV assignments 20 times. In a later analysis, co-occurring TCRs were grouped using DBSCAN, with TCRdist sequence similarity added in when clustering inside HLA-allele-positive subsets. Co-occurrence clustering excluded repertoires with fewer than 30,000 or more than 120,000 public chains, plus five with anomalous nucleotide sharing. The table comes from immuneACCESS by way of TCRdb, which keeps in-frame sequences with V and J called. Part of the clones is missing from these tables; in studies checked, under half for an unresolved V gene and the rest for unknown reasons. Clone size and the V and J calls come from that table; the DNA yielded D and trimming. The sample data list 200,000 or so clones, and about 75% of these were observed just once. 1.5% to 2% of the sample rests with the top ten.

The cohort was made up of approximately 700 healthy bone marrow donors. At the time of sampling, all cohort members were nominally healthy, though unrecorded immune exposures were likely present. The donor tested CMV seronegative, placing the donor among the 350 or so seronegative members of the cohort. Each donor provided a peripheral blood sample, and peripheral blood mononuclear cells were used for TCR beta sequencing. Genomic DNA was extracted from the blood cell samples with the Qiagen DNeasy Blood Extraction Kit. This TCR came from a man younger than 30 in good health and CMV-seronegative. Sequenced sample: PBMCs. The chain is encoded by TRBV7-7 joined to TRBJ1-1; TRBD1 is possibly the D segment (6 matching bases). Read as DNA, the sequence is TGTGCTAGCAGCTTAAATTCAGGGGCTGAAGCTTTCTTT. This encodes CASSLNSGAEAFF.